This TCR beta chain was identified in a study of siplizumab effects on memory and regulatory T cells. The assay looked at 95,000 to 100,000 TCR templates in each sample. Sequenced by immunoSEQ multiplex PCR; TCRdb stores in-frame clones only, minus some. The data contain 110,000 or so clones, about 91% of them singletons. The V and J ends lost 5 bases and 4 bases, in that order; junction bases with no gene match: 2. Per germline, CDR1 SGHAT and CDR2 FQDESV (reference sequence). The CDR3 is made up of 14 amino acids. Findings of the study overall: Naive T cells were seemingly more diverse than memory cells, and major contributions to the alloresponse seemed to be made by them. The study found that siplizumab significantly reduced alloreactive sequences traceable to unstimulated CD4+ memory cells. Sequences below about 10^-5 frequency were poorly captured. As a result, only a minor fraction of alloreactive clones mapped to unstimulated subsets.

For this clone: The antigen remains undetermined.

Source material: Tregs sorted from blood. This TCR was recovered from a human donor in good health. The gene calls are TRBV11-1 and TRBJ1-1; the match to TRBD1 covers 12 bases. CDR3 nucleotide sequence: TGTGCCAGCAGCGTGGGACAGGGGGCCACTGAAGCTTTCTTT. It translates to CASSVGQGATEAFF. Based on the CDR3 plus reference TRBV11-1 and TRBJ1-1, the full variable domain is EAEVAQSPRYKITEKSQAVAFWCDPISGHATLYWYRQILGQGPELLVQFQDESVVDDSQLPKDRFSAERLKGVDSTLKIQPAELGDSAMYLCASSVGQGATEAFFGQGTRLTVV.